The 32 T cell receptor beta chains in this list originate from one sample, sequenced in a study of response to subunit inactivated influenza vaccine. TCRdb used MiXCR to reprocess the RT-PCR reads, holding one entry per CDR3 protein. There are 450,000 to 550,000 distinct CDR3 sequences in the sample; 25% occur only once, and under 2.5% lies in the top ten. The sequencing used CD4+ T cells sorted from PBMCs, collected 5 days after vaccination. These receptors were taken from a man aged 50-59 years who received an inactivated influenza vaccine.

This chain uses TRBV5-1 with TRBJ2-4; 10 bases map to TRBD1. Germline assignment: CDR1 SGHRS and CDR2 YFSETQ. V was pared by 3 bases and J by 2 bases, with 2 bases of the junction left unmatched. The CDR3 runs to 15 residues. This chain's CDR3 is CASSWGQGTKNIQYF. In nucleotides, the CDR3 is TGCGCCAGCAGCTGGGGACAGGGGACCAAAAACATTCAGTACTTC.

This clonotype has ten or more counts. The chain employs TRBV6-1 and TRBJ1-1; a possible D gene is TRBD1 (5 bases). Germline loops: CDR1 MNHNS, CDR2 SASEGT. This CDR3 is 13 amino acids long. Deletions cut 6 bases from V and 1 base from J, with 9 bases between. The DNA for the CDR3 is TGTGCCAGCAGAGGGGCAGGGAACACTGAAGCTTTCTTT. It encodes CASRGAGNTEAFF.

This clonotype was counted only a few times. The genes are TRBV20-1 and TRBJ2-7; 7 bases are a match to TRBD1. Germline values: CDR1 DFQATT, CDR2 SNEGSKA (reference sequence). Germline trimming cut 3 bases from V and 5 bases from J; bases unmatched to any gene: 13. The CDR3 is 15 residues long. CDR3 region: CSASLPRTGLNEQYF. CDR3 coding DNA: TGCAGTGCTAGCCTTCCTCGGACAGGATTGAACGAGCAGTACTTC.

This clonotype came up many times. The V call is TRBV7-8, the J call TRBJ2-5; TRBD2 agrees at 10 bases. The CDR3 sequence is 17 residues long. Losses at the gene ends were 1 base for V and 3 bases for J; bases not matched to a gene: 8. Germline CDR1 is SGHVS and CDR2 is FQNEAQ. In DNA, the CDR3 is TGTGCCAGCAGCTTAGTTCCTAGCGGGAGTGTGAAAGAGACCCAGTACTTC. Translation: CASSLVPSGSVKETQYF.

The V and J genes are TRBV4-2 and TRBJ2-3; D not resolved. Trimming pared 0 bases from V and 0 bases from J, leaving 4 bases between. This CDR3 has 14 residues. Germline CDR1 is LGHNA and CDR2 is YNFKEQ. CDR3 loop: CASSQDTSTDTQYF. The CDR3 DNA follows: TGTGCCAGCAGCCAAGACACGAGCACAGATACGCAGTATTTT.

This sequence joins TRBV9 and TRBJ2-1; D is possibly TRBD2 (5 bases). Germline assignment: CDR1 SGDLS and CDR2 YYNGEE. CDR3 size: 14 residues. V was trimmed by 3 bases and J by 8 bases, leaving 15 bases between them. CDR3 residues: CASSARTLADEQFF. Here the CDR3 DNA reads TGTGCCAGCAGCGCGCGGACTCTCGCAGATGAGCAGTTCTTC.

This clonotype appeared a few times. This chain connects TRBV27 to TRBJ2-3, with TRBD2 matching 13 bases. Germline lookup yields CDR1 MNHEY and CDR2 SMNVEV (reference sequence). J gave up 2 bases and V 4 bases, and 3 bases lay outside the gene matches. The CDR3 consists of 16 residues. This CDR3 is CASSSGLAGPTDTQYF. As DNA, the CDR3 is TGTGCCAGCAGTTCGGGACTAGCGGGACCCACAGATACGCAGTATTTT.

This clonotype has a count of ten or more. This chain uses TRBV20-1 with TRBJ2-1; tentatively, D is TRBD2 (5 bases). There are 13 residues in the CDR3. CDR1 DFQATT and CDR2 SNEGSKA come from the germline V gene (reference sequence). V shed 5 bases and J shed 12 bases, with 20 bases lying between them. CDR3 in amino acids: CSALPSSTGGQFF. The DNA for the CDR3 is TGCAGTGCTCTCCCATCTTCTACCGGAGGGCAGTTCTTC.

The V call is TRBV18, the J call TRBJ2-7; TRBD1 might be the D (6 bases). Germline V gene sequence: CDR1 KGHSH, CDR2 LQKENI. With 4 bases removed from V and 7 bases from J, the gap between germline ends came to 14 bases. The CDR3 covers 13 residues. CDR3 sequence (DNA): TGTGCCAGCTCACAGGGGCAGGGACAAGAGCAGTACTTC. Its translation is CASSQGQGQEQYF.

This clonotype was seen at least ten times. As DNA, the CDR3 is TGTGCCACCAGCAGAGATCTACGTGCCTCTGGGCGCGCGGGGAGGAATGAGCAGTTCTTC. Its translation is CATSRDLRASGRAGRNEQFF. The V and J genes are TRBV15 and TRBJ2-1; possible D gene TRBD2, 6 bases. The CDR3 is made up of 20 amino acids. From germline, CDR1 is LNHNV and CDR2 YYDKDF (reference sequence). V shed 0 bases and J shed 7 bases, with 28 bases lying between them.

J is TRBJ2-2 and V is TRBV24-1; D tentatively reads TRBD1 or TRBD2 (5 bases each). The CDR3 is 15 residues long. Germline V gene sequence: CDR1 KGHDR, CDR2 SFDVKD. V lost 6 bases and J 0 bases, leaving 10 bases between the germline ends. The CDR3 nucleotides are TGTGCCACCAGTTTCGGGACCGCGAACACCGGGGAGCTGTTTTTT. It yields the protein CATSFGTANTGELFF.

This clonotype was observed a handful of times. J is TRBJ1-5 and V is TRBV7-2, with D tentatively TRBD1 (5 bases). Deletions cut 4 bases from V and 3 bases from J, with 13 bases between. The CDR3 consists of 15 residues. Looked up from germline, CDR1 is SGHTA and CDR2 is FQGNSA. The CDR3 DNA is TGTGCCAGCAGCTCCCAGGGTGTGACCAATCAGCCCCAGCATTTT. Protein sequence: CASSSQGVTNQPQHF.

The chain carries TRBV4-3 and TRBJ1-4; D gene ambiguous. The CDR3 sequence is 16 residues long. Trimming cost V 0 bases and J 4 bases, with 12 bases left between them. The germline gives CDR1 LGHNA, CDR2 YSLEER. CDR3 DNA: TGCGCCAGCAGCCAAGAGGGCGGTTACAGTAATGAAAAACTGTTTTTT. It encodes CASSQEGGYSNEKLFF.

This clonotype has more than one count but fewer than ten. The chain carries TRBV7-6 and TRBJ2-2, with a possible D match to TRBD1 (5 bases). This CDR3 has 15 residues. Germline lookup yields CDR1 SGHVS and CDR2 FNYEAQ. V lost 3 bases, J lost 4 bases, and 12 bases lay in between. In DNA form, the CDR3 reads TGTGCCAGCAGCTTCCCAGGGATAGGCACCGGGGAGCTGTTTTTT. Translation: CASSFPGIGTGELFF.

This clonotype was counted ten times or more. J is TRBJ1-2 and V is TRBV27, with no clear D. Between the trimmed V and J ends, which lost 2 bases and 5 bases, there was a span of 9 bases. Germline CDR1 is MNHEY and CDR2 is SMNVEV (reference sequence). CDR3 size: 13 residues. The DNA for the CDR3 is TGTGCCAGCAGTTTACGAGAGGGTTATGGCTACACCTTC. It encodes CASSLREGYGYTF.

The chain couples TRBV27 to TRBJ2-2, with D perhaps given as TRBD1 or TRBD2 (6 bases each). Germline lookup yields CDR1 MNHEY and CDR2 SMNVEV (reference sequence). This CDR3 spans 14 amino acids. V lost 7 bases to trimming and J lost 3 bases, with 12 bases between them. The DNA of the CDR3 is TGTGCCAGCAAAAGGGGGGATCACACCGGGGAGCTGTTTTTT. Its translation: CASKRGDHTGELFF.

This clonotype was picked up a small number of times. This chain links TRBV6-1 with TRBJ2-1, with unresolved D. V shed 5 bases and J shed 9 bases, with 11 bases lying between them. This CDR3 has 12 residues. Germline V CDR1 and CDR2: MNHNS, SASEGT. The CDR3 region has the DNA TGTGCCAGCAGTAAGACCAGCAGTGAGCAGTTCTTC. It yields the protein CASSKTSSEQFF.

This chain joins TRBV3-1 and TRBJ2-3; 15 bases map to TRBD2. The germline V gene has CDR1 LGHDT and CDR2 YNNKEL (reference sequence). The length of the CDR3 is 18 residues. The ends lost 0 bases at V and 1 base at J; junction bases unmatched: 2. The CDR3 is CASSQEGLAGGGTDTQYF. The CDR3 DNA sequence: TGTGCCAGCAGCCAAGAAGGACTAGCGGGGGGGGGCACAGATACGCAGTATTTT.

In its sample, this clonotype was seen a few times. CDR3 protein: CASSHPRGTPKTSGANVLTF. In nucleotides, the CDR3 is TGCGCCAGCAGCCACCCACGGGGGACACCAAAAACATCTGGGGCCAACGTCCTGACTTTC. This sequence joins TRBV4-3 and TRBJ2-6; D possibly matches TRBD1 or TRBD2 (6 bases each). CDR1 is LGHNA and CDR2 is YSLEER in the germline V gene. The ends were cut back, 3 bases at V and 1 base at J, with 22 bases in the middle. The CDR3 runs to 20 residues.

The DNA of the CDR3 is TGCGCCAGCAGCCGGACAGGGGATGTCGGGGAGCTGTTTTTT. It is translated as CASSRTGDVGELFF. The chain uses TRBV5-1 and TRBJ2-2; 9 nucleotides line up with TRBD1. The CDR3 covers 14 residues. CDR1 is SGHRS and CDR2 is YFSETQ in the germline V gene. The V and J ends lost 4 bases and 7 bases, in that order; junction bases with no gene match: 5.

This clonotype was counted only a few times. The chain combines TRBV25-1 with TRBJ2-3, with 8 bases that match TRBD2. The CDR3 loop spans 15 amino acids. Per the germline V gene, CDR1 is MGHDK and CDR2 is SYGVNS. Trimming cost V 5 bases and J 5 bases; bases outside gene matches: 9. The CDR3 sequence is CASSRRAGAQDTQYF. The CDR3 coding sequence is TGTGCCAGCAGTAGGCGAGCGGGAGCCCAAGATACGCAGTATTTT.

CDR3: CASSPGLAGAVSSYNEQFF. The CDR3, as DNA: TGTGCCAGCAGCCCAGGACTAGCGGGGGCCGTCAGCTCCTACAATGAGCAGTTCTTC. The rearrangement joins TRBV7-6 to TRBJ2-1; 13 bases fit TRBD2. This CDR3 comprises 19 residues. The trim removed 5 bases at V and 0 bases at J, leaving 10 bases unmatched. CDR1 is SGHVS and CDR2 is FNYEAQ in the germline V gene. Drawing the rest from reference TRBV7-6 and TRBJ2-1, the complete variable domain is GAGVSQSPRYKVTKRGQDVALRCDPISGHVSLYWYRQALGQGPEFLTYFNYEAQQDKSGLPNDRFSAERPEGSISTLTIQRTEQRDSAMYRCASSPGLAGAVSSYNEQFFGPGTRLTVL.

The J gene is TRBJ2-3, the V gene TRBV7-8, with D perhaps being TRBD1 or TRBD2 (5 bases each). V lost 4 bases and J 4 bases, leaving 12 bases between the germline ends. CDR1 is SGHVS and CDR2 is FQNEAQ in the germline V gene. The CDR3 is 14 amino acids. The CDR3 DNA is TGTGCCAGCAGCTCGGGACGACCCTCAGATACGCAGTATTTT. Amino acids: CASSSGRPSDTQYF.

This clonotype showed up just a few times. The V and J genes are TRBV5-1 and TRBJ2-2, with TRBD2 matching 7 bases. With 2 bases clipped from V and 4 bases from J, the junction kept 2 bases outside the gene matches. This CDR3 is built from 14 residues. CDR1 is SGHRS and CDR2 is YFSETQ in the germline V gene. This CDR3 reads CASSFAGATGELFF. Written as DNA, the CDR3 is TGCGCCAGCAGCTTTGCGGGAGCCACCGGGGAGCTGTTTTTT.

This chain joins TRBV12-3 or TRBV12-4 and TRBJ2-1, with TRBD1 matching 7 bases. The CDR3 is 15 residues long. After removal of 6 bases from V and 3 bases from J, the junction contained 8 bases not matched to a gene. The CDR3 loop is CASSPTGQNYNEQFF. In DNA form, the CDR3 reads TGTGCCAGCAGCCCCACGGGACAGAACTACAATGAGCAGTTCTTC.

In its sample, this clonotype was seen a few times. The gene calls are TRBV3-1 and TRBJ1-2; D might be TRBD1 (6 bases). The CDR3 covers 14 residues. Trimming cost V 4 bases and J 6 bases, with 15 bases left between them. Germline V gene sequence: CDR1 LGHDT, CDR2 YNNKEL (reference sequence). The CDR3: CASSLDGGSHGYTF. CDR3 DNA sequence: TGTGCCAGCAGCCTTGACGGGGGCTCTCATGGCTACACCTTC.

The table lists this clonotype with many counts. CDR3 nucleotides: TGTGCCAGCACCCCTTCAGGGTACACCGGGGAGCTGTTTTTT. This codes for CASTPSGYTGELFF. The V gene is TRBV12-3 or TRBV12-4, the J gene TRBJ2-2; D might be TRBD1 (5 bases). Trimming removed 7 bases from V and 3 bases from J, with 12 bases in between. This CDR3 contains 14 residues.

The CDR3: CASSPPGHGVYNEQFF. In DNA, the CDR3 is TGTGCCAGCTCACCCCCGGGCCACGGGGTCTACAATGAGCAGTTCTTC. The chain is built from TRBV18 and TRBJ2-1, with D maybe TRBD2 (5 bases). Germline assignment: CDR1 KGHSH and CDR2 LQKENI. Between the trimmed V and J ends, which lost 3 bases and 3 bases, there was a span of 15 bases. CDR3 length: 16 amino acids. The full variable domain, rest sourced from reference TRBV18 and TRBJ2-1, is NAGVMQNPRHLVRRRGQEARLRCSPMKGHSHVYWYRQLPEEGLKFMVYLQKENIIDESGMPKERFSAEFPKEGPSILRIQQVVRGDSAAYFCASSPPGHGVYNEQFFGPGTRLTVL.

The chain links TRBV20-1 to TRBJ2-7; no definite D call. The CDR3 spans 14 residues. CDR1 is DFQATT, CDR2 SNEGSKA, per germline (reference sequence). Trimming took 4 bases from V and 2 from J, leaving 15 bases between them. The CDR3 DNA is TGCAGTGCTAACCCCCCGGGTGTAACCTACGAGCAGTACTTC. Residues: CSANPPGVTYEQYF.

This clonotype has at least ten counts. The rearrangement joins TRBV5-1 to TRBJ2-3; TRBD2 matches 9 bases. V was clipped by 2 bases and J by 1 base; unmatched bases: 2. The CDR3 loop spans 15 amino acids. Germline CDR1 is SGHRS and CDR2 is YFSETQ. In DNA, the CDR3 is TGCGCCAGCAGCTTTGGCGGGAGGGGCACAGATACGCAGTATTTT. Amino acid sequence: CASSFGGRGTDTQYF.

In nucleotides, the CDR3 is TGCGCCAGCAGCTTGGCCGGACAGGGGGGCCAAGAGACCCAGTACTTC. Translating it yields CASSLAGQGGQETQYF. V gene TRBV5-1 combines with J gene TRBJ2-5; TRBD1 matches 10 bases. With V trimmed by 0 bases and J by 1 base, 3 bases remained unmatched. The CDR3 spans 16 residues. Germline-derived CDR1 and CDR2 are SGHRS and YFSETQ.

CDR3 amino acids: CASTRDRGPNYGYTF. The CDR3 DNA reads as TGTGCCAGCACTCGGGACAGGGGGCCAAACTATGGCTACACCTTC. The gene calls are TRBV6-1 and TRBJ1-2; 12 bases match TRBD1. V shed 7 bases, J shed 2 bases, and the junction held 5 bases outside the gene matches. This CDR3 comprises 15 residues. Germline assignment: CDR1 MNHNS and CDR2 SASEGT.